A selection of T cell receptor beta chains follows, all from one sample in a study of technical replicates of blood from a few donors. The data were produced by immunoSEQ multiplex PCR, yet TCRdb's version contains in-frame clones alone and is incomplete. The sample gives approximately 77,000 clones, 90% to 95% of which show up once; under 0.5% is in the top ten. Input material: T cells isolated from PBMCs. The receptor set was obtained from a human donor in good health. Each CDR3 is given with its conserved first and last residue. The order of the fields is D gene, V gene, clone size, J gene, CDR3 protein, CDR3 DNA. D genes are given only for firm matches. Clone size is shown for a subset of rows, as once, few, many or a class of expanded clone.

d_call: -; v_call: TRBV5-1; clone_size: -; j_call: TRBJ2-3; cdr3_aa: CASSLGNRGDTQYF; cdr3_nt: TGCGCCAGCAGCTTGGGGAACCGGGGGGATACGCAGTATTTT
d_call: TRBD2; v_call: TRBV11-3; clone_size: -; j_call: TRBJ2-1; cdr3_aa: CASSPLAGGPNEQFF; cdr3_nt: TGTGCCAGCAGCCCACTAGCGGGAGGGCCTAATGAGCAGTTCTTC
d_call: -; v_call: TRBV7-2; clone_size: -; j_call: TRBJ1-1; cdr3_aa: CASSLKGTFLMNTEAFF; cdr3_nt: TGTGCCAGCAGCTTAAAGGGGACATTCCTTATGAACACTGAAGCTTTCTTT
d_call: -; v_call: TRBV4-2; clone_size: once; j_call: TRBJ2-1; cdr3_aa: CASSQGVGGGVYEQFF; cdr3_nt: TGTGCCAGCAGCCAGGGGGTAGGGGGAGGGGTATATGAGCAGTTCTTC
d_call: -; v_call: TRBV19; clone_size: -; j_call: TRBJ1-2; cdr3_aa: CASSRYATEERGYTF; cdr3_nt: TGTGCCAGTAGCCGTTATGCGACAGAGGAACGGGGCTACACCTTC
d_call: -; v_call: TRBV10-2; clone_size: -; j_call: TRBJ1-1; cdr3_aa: CASSRGDNTEAFF; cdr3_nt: TGCGCCAGCTCACGGGGGGACAACACTGAAGCTTTCTTT
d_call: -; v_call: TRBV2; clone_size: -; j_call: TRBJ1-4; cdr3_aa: CASSAGTNEKLFF; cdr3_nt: TGTGCCAGCAGTGCCGGAACTAATGAAAAACTGTTTTTT
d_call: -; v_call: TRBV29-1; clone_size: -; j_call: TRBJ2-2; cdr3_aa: CSVDLNSYTGELFF; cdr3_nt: TGCAGCGTTGATTTGAACTCATACACCGGGGAGCTGTTTTTT
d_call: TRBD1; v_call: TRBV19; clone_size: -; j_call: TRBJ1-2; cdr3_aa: CASSTRTGTGYGYTF; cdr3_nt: TGTGCCAGTAGTACTCGGACCGGGACAGGCTATGGCTACACCTTC
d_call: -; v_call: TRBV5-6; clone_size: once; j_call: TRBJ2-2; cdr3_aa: CASSSGPYYTGELFF; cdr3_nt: TGTGCCAGCAGCAGCGGACCGTATTACACCGGGGAGCTGTTTTTT
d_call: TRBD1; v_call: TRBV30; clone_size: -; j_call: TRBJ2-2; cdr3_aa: CAWADRGGTGELFF; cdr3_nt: TGTGCCTGGGCTGACAGGGGGGGCACCGGGGAGCTGTTTTTT
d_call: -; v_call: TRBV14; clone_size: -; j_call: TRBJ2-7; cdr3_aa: CASSQGGGQYF; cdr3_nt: TGTGCCAGCAGCCAAGGGGGAGGGCAGTACTTC
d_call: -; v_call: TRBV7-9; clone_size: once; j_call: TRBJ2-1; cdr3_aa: CASSFSSGEVNNEQFF; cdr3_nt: TGTGCCAGCAGCTTCAGCTCCGGGGAGGTTAACAATGAGCAGTTCTTC
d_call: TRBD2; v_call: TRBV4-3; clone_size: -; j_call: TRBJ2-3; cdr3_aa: CASSQSGTNTDTQYF; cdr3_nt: TGCGCCAGCAGCCAATCCGGGACTAACACAGATACGCAGTATTTT
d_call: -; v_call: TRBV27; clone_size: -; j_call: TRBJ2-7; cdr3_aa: CASSLTGIYEQYF; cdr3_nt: TGTGCCAGCAGTTTAACAGGGATTTACGAGCAGTACTTC
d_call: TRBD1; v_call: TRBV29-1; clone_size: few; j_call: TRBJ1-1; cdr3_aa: CSVFDRGNMNTEAFF; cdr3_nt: TGCAGCGTCTTCGACAGGGGCAATATGAACACTGAAGCTTTCTTT
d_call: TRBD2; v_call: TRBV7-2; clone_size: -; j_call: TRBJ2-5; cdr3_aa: CASTGLAGGSQETQYF; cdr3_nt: TGTGCCAGCACCGGACTAGCGGGAGGCTCCCAAGAGACCCAGTACTTC
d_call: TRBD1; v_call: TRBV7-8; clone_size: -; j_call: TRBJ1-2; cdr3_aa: CASSLGTGIYGYTF; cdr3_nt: TGTGCCAGCAGCTTAGGGACAGGGATATATGGCTACACCTTC
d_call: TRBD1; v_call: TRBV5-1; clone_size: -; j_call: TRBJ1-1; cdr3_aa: CASTFTKLFTGGENTEAFF; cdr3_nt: TGCGCCAGCACCTTTACTAAACTATTCACAGGGGGAGAGAACACTGAAGCTTTCTTT
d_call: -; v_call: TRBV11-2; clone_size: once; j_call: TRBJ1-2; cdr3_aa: CASSLEAGAPSNYGYTF; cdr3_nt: TGTGCCAGCAGCTTAGAGGCAGGGGCGCCTTCTAACTATGGCTACACCTTC
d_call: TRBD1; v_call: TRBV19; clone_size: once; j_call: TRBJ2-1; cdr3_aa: CASSIGTGSNEQFF; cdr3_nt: TGTGCCAGTAGTATAGGGACAGGATCCAATGAGCAGTTCTTC
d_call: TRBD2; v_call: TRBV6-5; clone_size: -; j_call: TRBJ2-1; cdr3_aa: CASSSRLAGGGNEQFF; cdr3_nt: TGTGCCAGCAGTTCCCGACTAGCGGGAGGTGGCAATGAGCAGTTCTTC
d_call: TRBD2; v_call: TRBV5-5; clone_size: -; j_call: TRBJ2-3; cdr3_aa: CASSPGASGRTDTQYF; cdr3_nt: TGTGCCAGCAGTCCGGGTGCTAGCGGGAGGACAGATACGCAGTATTTT
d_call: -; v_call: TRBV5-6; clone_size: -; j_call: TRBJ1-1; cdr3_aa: CASRPGQRNFYGAFF; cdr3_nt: TGTGCCAGCAGGCCCGGACAGCGCAATTTCTACGGAGCTTTCTTT
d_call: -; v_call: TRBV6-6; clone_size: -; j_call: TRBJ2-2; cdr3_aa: CASTPRREAGELFF; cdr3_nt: TGTGCCAGCACTCCGCGGCGCGAGGCAGGGGAGCTGTTTTTT
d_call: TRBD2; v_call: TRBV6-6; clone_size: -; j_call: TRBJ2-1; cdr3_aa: CASSYQAGGNEQFF; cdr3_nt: TGTGCCAGCAGTTACCAGGCGGGAGGAAATGAGCAGTTCTTC
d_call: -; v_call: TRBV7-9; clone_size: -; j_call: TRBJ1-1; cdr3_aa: CASSWGEDTEAFF; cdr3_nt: TGTGCCAGCAGCTGGGGCGAAGACACTGAAGCTTTCTTT
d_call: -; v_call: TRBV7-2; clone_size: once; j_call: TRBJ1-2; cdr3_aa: CASSKTIYGYTF; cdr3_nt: TGTGCCAGCAGTAAGACAATCTATGGCTACACCTTC
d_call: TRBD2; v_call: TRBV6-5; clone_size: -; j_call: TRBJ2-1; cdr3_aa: CASSRPGLVGNEQFF; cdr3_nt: TGTGCCAGCAGTCGACCGGGACTAGTTGGTAATGAGCAGTTCTTC
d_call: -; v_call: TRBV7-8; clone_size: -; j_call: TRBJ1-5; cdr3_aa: CASSKVGGRAQPQHF; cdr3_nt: TGTGCCAGCAGTAAAGTCGGGGGGCGTGCTCAGCCCCAGCATTTT
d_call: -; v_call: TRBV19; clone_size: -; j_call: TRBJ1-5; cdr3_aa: CASSQAKPQPQHF; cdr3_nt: TGTGCCAGTAGTCAGGCAAAGCCTCAGCCCCAGCATTTT
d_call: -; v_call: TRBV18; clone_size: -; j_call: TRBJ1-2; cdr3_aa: CASSLRDTDGYTF; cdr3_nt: TGTGCCAGCTCCCTCCGGGACACCGATGGCTACACCTTC
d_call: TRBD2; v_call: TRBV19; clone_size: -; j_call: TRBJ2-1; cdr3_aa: CASSISGTSGYNEQFF; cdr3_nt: TGTGCCAGTAGTATCTCCGGGACTAGCGGGTACAATGAGCAGTTCTTC
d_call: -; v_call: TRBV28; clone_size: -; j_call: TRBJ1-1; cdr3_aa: CASSFLGANTEAFF; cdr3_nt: TGTGCCAGCAGTTTTCTGGGGGCGAACACTGAAGCTTTCTTT
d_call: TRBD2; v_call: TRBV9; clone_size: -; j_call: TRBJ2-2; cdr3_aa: CASSVELAGIWELFF; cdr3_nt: TGTGCCAGCAGCGTAGAACTAGCGGGGATCTGGGAGCTGTTTTTT
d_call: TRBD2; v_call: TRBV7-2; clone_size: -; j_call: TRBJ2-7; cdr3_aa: CASSLRTSGGPLEQYF; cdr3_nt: TGTGCCAGCAGCCTTCGGACTAGCGGGGGCCCCTTGGAGCAGTACTTC
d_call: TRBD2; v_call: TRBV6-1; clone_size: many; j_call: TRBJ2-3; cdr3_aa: CASSELAGGPDTQYF; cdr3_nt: TGTGCCAGCAGTGAACTAGCGGGAGGGCCAGATACGCAGTATTTT
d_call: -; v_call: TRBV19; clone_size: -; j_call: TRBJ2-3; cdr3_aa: CASSVQQASTDTQYF; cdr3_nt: TGTGCCAGTAGTGTACAGCAAGCTAGCACAGATACGCAGTATTTT
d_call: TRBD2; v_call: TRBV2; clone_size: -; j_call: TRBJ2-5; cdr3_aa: CASSDGLAGGETQYF; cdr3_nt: TGTGCCAGCAGTGACGGACTAGCGGGAGGAGAGACCCAGTACTTC
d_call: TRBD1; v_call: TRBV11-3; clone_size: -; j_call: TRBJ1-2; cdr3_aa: CASSFTGVNYGYTF; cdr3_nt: TGTGCCAGCAGCTTTACAGGGGTTAACTATGGCTACACCTTC